This TCR beta chain appears in the sequencing data of a study of graft-versus-host responses after intestinal transplantation. This clone was observed a handful of times. Its target is unknown. Germline values: CDR1 SGHRS, CDR2 YFSETQ. CDR3 length: 16 amino acids. Losses at the gene ends were 0 bases for V and 4 bases for J; bases not matched to a gene: 3. The method was immunoSEQ multiplex PCR; TCRdb's version includes in-frame clones alone and lacks a portion of them. The sample yields more than 65,000 clones, roughly 84% seen once. The receptor was derived from a human donor who was the organ donor for an intestinal transplant. This rearrangement joins TRBV5-1 to TRBJ1-3; 11 bases fit TRBD1. Source: unstimulated CD4+ T cells sorted from spleen or lymph node cells, taken before transplant. The DNA for the CDR3 is TGCGCCAGCAGCTTGGGGGACAGGGGGAGAGGAAACACCATATATTTT. Amino acid sequence: CASSLGDRGRGNTIYF.